These T cell receptor beta chains were read from a single sample in a study of glioma-infiltrating T cells after dendritic cell vaccination. Assay used: immunoSEQ multiplex PCR; TCRdb lists only in-frame clones, some missing. The sample includes tens of thousands of clones, about 85% seen only once; the top ten take 8.5%. The sequences come from blood, collected after dendritic cell vaccination. These receptors originate from a human donor with glioblastoma. Both conserved end residues are part of each CDR3. Fields, in order: CDR3 protein, CDR3 DNA, clone size, D gene, V gene, J gene. A D gene is named only where the DNA matches it firmly. Some rows mark clone size as missing; the rest say once, few, many or name a class of expanded clone.

cdr3_aa: CASGFGLGTAQETQYF
cdr3_nt: TGCGCCAGCGGATTCGGCCTCGGGACAGCCCAAGAGACCCAGTACTTC
clone_size: NA
d_call: TRBD1
v_call: TRBV5-1
j_call: TRBJ2-5

cdr3_aa: CASRGTGQGELFF
cdr3_nt: TGTGCCAGCAGGGGGACGGGACAGGGGGAGCTGTTTTTT
clone_size: NA
d_call: TRBD1
v_call: TRBV7-6
j_call: TRBJ2-2

cdr3_aa: CASSSRDRGHTYEQYF
cdr3_nt: TGTGCCAGCAGCTCCAGGGATCGTGGTCATACCTACGAGCAGTACTTC
clone_size: NA
d_call: NA
v_call: TRBV6-6
j_call: TRBJ2-7

cdr3_aa: CAGTSGGSGELFF
cdr3_nt: TGTGCCGGGACTAGCGGGGGTTCCGGGGAGCTGTTTTTT
clone_size: once
d_call: TRBD2
v_call: TRBV13
j_call: TRBJ2-2

cdr3_aa: CASSPWRGLNYQPQHF
cdr3_nt: TGTGCCAGCAGCCCGTGGAGGGGCCTTAACTATCAGCCCCAGCATTTT
clone_size: NA
d_call: NA
v_call: TRBV5-6
j_call: TRBJ1-5

cdr3_aa: CASSPTGLAEAYEQYF
cdr3_nt: TGTGCCAGCAGCCCGACCGGACTAGCGGAGGCCTACGAGCAGTACTTC
clone_size: few
d_call: TRBD2
v_call: TRBV7-9
j_call: TRBJ2-7

cdr3_aa: CASSPGDRGTTNTGELFF
cdr3_nt: TGTGCCAGCAGCCCCGGGGACAGGGGAACTACGAACACCGGGGAGCTGTTTTTT
clone_size: NA
d_call: TRBD1
v_call: TRBV7-3
j_call: TRBJ2-2

cdr3_aa: CASSLETSGEAFSYEQYF
cdr3_nt: TGTGCCAGCAGCTTGGAGACTAGCGGAGAGGCCTTCTCCTACGAGCAGTACTTC
clone_size: once
d_call: TRBD2
v_call: TRBV5-4
j_call: TRBJ2-7

cdr3_aa: CASLDRANTDTQYF
cdr3_nt: TGTGCCAGCCTGGACAGGGCGAACACAGATACGCAGTATTTT
clone_size: NA
d_call: TRBD1
v_call: TRBV2
j_call: TRBJ2-3

cdr3_aa: CASRLQTGIGTEAFF
cdr3_nt: TGTGCCAGCAGACTACAAACAGGGATTGGCACTGAAGCTTTCTTT
clone_size: few
d_call: NA
v_call: TRBV6-5
j_call: TRBJ1-1

cdr3_aa: CASSSTEVNSPLHF
cdr3_nt: TGCGCCAGCAGCTCCACAGAAGTAAATTCACCCCTCCACTTT
clone_size: NA
d_call: NA
v_call: TRBV4-1
j_call: TRBJ1-6

cdr3_aa: CASIGQGGEKLFF
cdr3_nt: TGTGCCAGTATAGGGCAGGGAGGTGAAAAACTGTTTTTT
clone_size: few
d_call: NA
v_call: TRBV19
j_call: TRBJ1-4

cdr3_aa: CASSAKDRGYGYTF
cdr3_nt: TGTGCCAGCAGCGCCAAGGACAGGGGATATGGCTACACCTTC
clone_size: NA
d_call: TRBD1
v_call: TRBV5-4
j_call: TRBJ1-2

cdr3_aa: CASIGGKAKNIQYF
cdr3_nt: TGTGCCAGCATTGGAGGGAAAGCCAAAAACATTCAGTACTTC
clone_size: once
d_call: NA
v_call: TRBV21-1
j_call: TRBJ2-4

cdr3_aa: CASSLLQGARSPLHF
cdr3_nt: TGTGCCAGCAGTTTATTGCAGGGGGCGCGGTCACCCCTCCACTTT
clone_size: NA
d_call: TRBD1
v_call: TRBV28
j_call: TRBJ1-6

cdr3_aa: CASSPTGTSSYEQYF
cdr3_nt: TGTGCCAGCAGCCCCACAGGAACCAGCTCCTACGAGCAGTACTTC
clone_size: NA
d_call: NA
v_call: TRBV7-2
j_call: TRBJ2-7

cdr3_aa: CASSSSGEGHTGELFF
cdr3_nt: TGTGCCAGCAGTAGTTCTGGGGAGGGTCACACCGGGGAGCTGTTTTTT
clone_size: NA
d_call: TRBD2
v_call: TRBV7-6
j_call: TRBJ2-2

cdr3_aa: CASSQGQGVSEAFF
cdr3_nt: TGCGCCAGCAGCCAAGGACAGGGGGTCAGTGAAGCTTTCTTT
clone_size: NA
d_call: TRBD1
v_call: TRBV4-1
j_call: TRBJ1-1

cdr3_aa: CAWSVEVAGELFF
cdr3_nt: TGTGCCTGGAGTGTGGAGGTGGCCGGGGAGCTGTTTTTT
clone_size: once
d_call: NA
v_call: TRBV30
j_call: TRBJ2-2

cdr3_aa: CASSMGGLAGVGEQFF
cdr3_nt: TGTGCCAGTAGTATGGGTGGTTTAGCGGGAGTGGGTGAGCAGTTCTTC
clone_size: NA
d_call: TRBD2
v_call: TRBV19
j_call: TRBJ2-1

cdr3_aa: CASSYHRVLDTEAFF
cdr3_nt: TGTGCCAGCAGCTACCACAGGGTATTGGACACTGAAGCTTTCTTT
clone_size: NA
d_call: NA
v_call: TRBV7-9
j_call: TRBJ1-1

cdr3_aa: CASSEASPYEQYF
cdr3_nt: TGTGCCAGCAGCGAGGCCTCCCCCTACGAGCAGTACTTC
clone_size: once
d_call: NA
v_call: TRBV7-6
j_call: TRBJ2-7

cdr3_aa: CASSLGRVTYEQYF
cdr3_nt: TGTGCCAGCAGCTTGGGCAGGGTTACCTACGAGCAGTACTTC
clone_size: NA
d_call: NA
v_call: TRBV5-5
j_call: TRBJ2-7

cdr3_aa: CASTDLTGSNEQFF
cdr3_nt: TGCGCCAGCACCGACCTGACAGGGAGCAATGAGCAGTTCTTC
clone_size: NA
d_call: TRBD1
v_call: TRBV4-3
j_call: TRBJ2-1

cdr3_aa: CASSRQGWETQYF
cdr3_nt: TGTGCCAGCAGCCGACAGGGTTGGGAGACCCAGTACTTC
clone_size: NA
d_call: TRBD1
v_call: TRBV9
j_call: TRBJ2-5

cdr3_aa: CASSLTREETQYF
cdr3_nt: TGTGCCAGCAGCTTAACCAGGGAAGAGACCCAGTACTTC
clone_size: NA
d_call: NA
v_call: TRBV5-5
j_call: TRBJ2-5

cdr3_aa: CASSFGTGFDEQFF
cdr3_nt: TGTGCCAGCAGTTTCGGGACAGGTTTCGATGAGCAGTTCTTC
clone_size: NA
d_call: TRBD1
v_call: TRBV27
j_call: TRBJ2-1

cdr3_aa: CASSLLAGGVWKTQYF
cdr3_nt: TGTGCCAGCAGCTTGTTAGCGGGGGGGGTGTGGAAGACCCAGTACTTC
clone_size: NA
d_call: TRBD2
v_call: TRBV5-4
j_call: TRBJ2-5

cdr3_aa: CASSYHSGSPTDTQYF
cdr3_nt: TGTGCCAGCAGTTACCATAGCGGGAGCCCCACAGATACGCAGTATTTT
clone_size: NA
d_call: TRBD2
v_call: TRBV6-5
j_call: TRBJ2-3

cdr3_aa: CASSPPGLALLEQYF
cdr3_nt: TGTGCCAGTAGCCCACCGGGACTAGCCCTTCTCGAGCAGTACTTC
clone_size: NA
d_call: TRBD2
v_call: TRBV19
j_call: TRBJ2-7

cdr3_aa: CASSSDRGVSYNEQFF
cdr3_nt: TGTGCCAGCAGTTCGGACAGGGGGGTTTCCTACAATGAGCAGTTCTTC
clone_size: NA
d_call: TRBD1
v_call: TRBV6-5
j_call: TRBJ2-1

cdr3_aa: CASSLGGSGNTIYF
cdr3_nt: TGTGCCAGCAGCTTGGGGGGCTCTGGAAACACCATATATTTT
clone_size: NA
d_call: NA
v_call: TRBV7-9
j_call: TRBJ1-3

cdr3_aa: CSVGFPGGPNNEQFF
cdr3_nt: TGCAGCGTTGGGTTCCCGGGGGGACCTAACAATGAGCAGTTCTTC
clone_size: once
d_call: TRBD2
v_call: TRBV29-1
j_call: TRBJ2-1

cdr3_aa: CASSSRSSGLYEQYF
cdr3_nt: TGTGCCAGCAGCTCAAGGTCGTCAGGCCTCTACGAGCAGTACTTC
clone_size: NA
d_call: NA
v_call: TRBV7-9
j_call: TRBJ2-7

cdr3_aa: CASSRRVSGGQGAQEQYF
cdr3_nt: TGTGCCAGCAGCCGAAGGGTATCCGGAGGGCAGGGGGCTCAGGAGCAGTACTTC
clone_size: NA
d_call: TRBD1
v_call: TRBV11-2
j_call: TRBJ2-7

cdr3_aa: CASSYPGQGNGYTF
cdr3_nt: TGTGCCAGCAGCTACCCGGGACAGGGGAATGGCTACACCTTC
clone_size: NA
d_call: TRBD1
v_call: TRBV7-2
j_call: TRBJ1-2

cdr3_aa: CASSGTQGTGELFF
cdr3_nt: TGTGCCAGCAGCGGGACACAGGGCACCGGGGAGCTGTTTTTT
clone_size: few
d_call: NA
v_call: TRBV25-1
j_call: TRBJ2-2

cdr3_aa: CASRIDSLNTEAFF
cdr3_nt: TGTGCCAGCAGGATAGACAGCTTGAACACTGAAGCTTTCTTT
clone_size: NA
d_call: NA
v_call: TRBV6-5
j_call: TRBJ1-1

cdr3_aa: CSARGGDGYTF
cdr3_nt: TGCAGTGCGAGGGGGGGAGACGGCTACACCTTC
clone_size: NA
d_call: NA
v_call: TRBV20-1
j_call: TRBJ1-2

cdr3_aa: CASSFRDRDFTDTQYF
cdr3_nt: TGTGCCAGCAGCTTCCGGGACAGGGACTTCACAGATACGCAGTATTTT
clone_size: NA
d_call: TRBD1
v_call: TRBV5-6
j_call: TRBJ2-3

cdr3_aa: CASSTRNTGLSNTEAFF
cdr3_nt: TGTGCCAGCAGTACAAGAAATACAGGGCTATCGAACACTGAAGCTTTCTTT
clone_size: NA
d_call: NA
v_call: TRBV2
j_call: TRBJ1-1

cdr3_aa: CASRSGQGSRGYTF
cdr3_nt: TGTGCCAGCAGGTCAGGACAGGGGAGCCGTGGCTACACCTTC
clone_size: NA
d_call: TRBD1
v_call: TRBV28
j_call: TRBJ1-2

cdr3_aa: CASSGGQGTTGELFF
cdr3_nt: TGTGCCAGCAGTGGGGGACAGGGCACGACCGGGGAGCTGTTTTTT
clone_size: once
d_call: TRBD1
v_call: TRBV6-4
j_call: TRBJ2-2

cdr3_aa: CASSPLENTGELFF
cdr3_nt: TGTGCCAGCTCACCACTAGAGAACACCGGGGAGCTGTTTTTT
clone_size: once
d_call: NA
v_call: TRBV18
j_call: TRBJ2-2

cdr3_aa: CASSARGTGANYGYTF
cdr3_nt: TGTGCCAGCAGCGCCCGAGGGACAGGAGCTAACTATGGCTACACCTTC
clone_size: NA
d_call: TRBD1
v_call: TRBV9
j_call: TRBJ1-2

cdr3_aa: CASKAGANEKLFF
cdr3_nt: TGTGCCAGCAAAGCAGGGGCTAATGAAAAACTGTTTTTT
clone_size: NA
d_call: NA
v_call: TRBV2
j_call: TRBJ1-4

cdr3_aa: CASSYLGVNTEAFF
cdr3_nt: TGTGCCAGCAGCTACTTAGGGGTGAACACTGAAGCTTTCTTT
clone_size: few
d_call: NA
v_call: TRBV28
j_call: TRBJ1-1

cdr3_aa: CASSEAPGQGTHEQYF
cdr3_nt: TGTGCCAGCAGTGAAGCTCCGGGACAGGGTACCCACGAGCAGTACTTC
clone_size: once
d_call: TRBD1
v_call: TRBV25-1
j_call: TRBJ2-7

cdr3_aa: CASSFRPDWPEAFF
cdr3_nt: TGTGCCAGCAGCTTCCGCCCCGACTGGCCTGAAGCTTTCTTT
clone_size: NA
d_call: NA
v_call: TRBV7-9
j_call: TRBJ1-1

cdr3_aa: CASSIFTATVNNEQFF
cdr3_nt: TGTGCCAGTAGTATCTTCACAGCCACAGTGAACAATGAGCAGTTCTTC
clone_size: NA
d_call: NA
v_call: TRBV19
j_call: TRBJ2-1

cdr3_aa: CAWRAAGRNTEAFF
cdr3_nt: TGTGCCTGGAGAGCCGCGGGGAGAAACACTGAAGCTTTCTTT
clone_size: NA
d_call: NA
v_call: TRBV30
j_call: TRBJ1-1

cdr3_aa: CASSRGGSTDEQFF
cdr3_nt: TGCGCCAGCAGCCGGGGGGGGAGCACAGATGAGCAGTTCTTC
clone_size: NA
d_call: TRBD2
v_call: TRBV5-1
j_call: TRBJ2-1

cdr3_aa: CASSEPAKSAYGYTF
cdr3_nt: TGTGCCAGCAGTGAACCGGCCAAAAGCGCCTATGGCTACACCTTC
clone_size: NA
d_call: NA
v_call: TRBV6-1
j_call: TRBJ1-2

cdr3_aa: CASSLSSGANVLTF
cdr3_nt: TGTGCCAGCAGCTTGAGCTCTGGGGCCAACGTCCTGACTTTC
clone_size: NA
d_call: NA
v_call: TRBV7-2
j_call: TRBJ2-6

cdr3_aa: CASRTGLAGQYTGELFF
cdr3_nt: TGTGCCAGTAGGACCGGACTAGCGGGTCAATACACCGGGGAGCTGTTTTTT
clone_size: NA
d_call: TRBD2
v_call: TRBV5-8
j_call: TRBJ2-2

cdr3_aa: CASRRGLQGSRNQPQHF
cdr3_nt: TGTGCCAGCAGGAGGGGATTACAGGGCTCGCGCAATCAGCCCCAGCATTTT
clone_size: NA
d_call: NA
v_call: TRBV2
j_call: TRBJ1-5

cdr3_aa: CASSLMGGDTQYF
cdr3_nt: TGTGCCAGCAGCTTAATGGGGGGGGATACGCAGTATTTT
clone_size: NA
d_call: TRBD2
v_call: TRBV7-8
j_call: TRBJ2-3

cdr3_aa: CASKSGGSEDEQFF
cdr3_nt: TGTGCCAGTAAGAGTGGAGGTAGCGAGGATGAGCAGTTCTTC
clone_size: NA
d_call: NA
v_call: TRBV19
j_call: TRBJ2-1

cdr3_aa: CASSLSGSTDTQYF
cdr3_nt: TGTGCCAGCAGCCTTAGCGGAAGCACAGATACGCAGTATTTT
clone_size: NA
d_call: NA
v_call: TRBV7-3
j_call: TRBJ2-3

cdr3_aa: CAWSRRRNYEQYF
cdr3_nt: TGTGCCTGGAGTAGACGGAGAAACTACGAGCAGTACTTC
clone_size: few
d_call: NA
v_call: TRBV30
j_call: TRBJ2-7